The source of this TCR beta chain is a study of human T cells and chemical hapten exposure. Study results and limitations: Expanded TCR sets contained significantly more large CDR3 similarity clusters than controls.

The CDR3 contains 15 residues. V gave up 5 bases and J gave up 7 bases; unmatched junction bases: 10. Germline CDR1 SGHRS, CDR2 YFSETQ. Time point reported: pre-sensitization, week 0. Treatment noted: therapeutic diphenylcyclopropenone sensitization with weekly scalp DPC. A word on this clonotype: What it binds is not known.

TCRdb recomputed calls from the RACE reads with MiXCR, one row per CDR3 protein. The sample includes 95,000 to 100,000 distinct CDR3 sequences, 10% to 14% of them seen just once. The receptor was derived from a woman aged 55-70 years with alopecia areata. Some clones in this sample may be carry-over from other donors' samples. The source was whole blood, collected in connection with sensitization to the hapten diphenylcyclopropenone (DPC). The rearrangement uses TRBV5-1 and TRBJ2-1; 9 bases are shared with TRBD2. DNA of the CDR3: TGCGCCAGCAGACGAGGGGCTAGCGGGGAAAATGAGCAGTTCTTC. As protein: CASRRGASGENEQFF.